A single sample gave rise to the 25 T cell receptor beta chains below, sequenced in a study of chemoradiotherapy in HPV16-positive cancers. Generated by immunoSEQ multiplex PCR, the TCRdb table keeps only in-frame clones and is missing some. The sample consists of approximately 9,000 clones, approximately 83% of them appearing once. The material was blood, obtained from a patient who underwent chemoradiotherapy. These receptors all come from a human donor with HPV-associated anogenital cancer.

V and J are TRBV27 and TRBJ1-6; no firm D call. CDR1 and CDR2 (germline): MNHEY, SMNVEV (reference sequence). The CDR3 has 13 residues. Deletions cut 6 bases from V and 8 bases from J, with 11 bases between. CDR3 in DNA: TGTGCCAGCAGCCCCCGGGAGGATTCACCCCTCCACTTT. Its translation: CASSPREDSPLHF.

The V gene is TRBV2, the J gene TRBJ2-7; 8 positions agree with TRBD1. This CDR3 has 13 residues. V gave up 3 bases and J gave up 5 bases; unmatched junction bases: 3. Germline CDR1 reads SNHLY; CDR2 reads FYNNEI. The CDR3 nucleotides read TGTGCCAGCAGTGATGGGACAGGCAACGAGCAGTACTTC. Translation gives CASSDGTGNEQYF.

The chain joins TRBV5-6 to TRBJ2-3, with no clear D. Trimming cost V 0 bases and J 5 bases, with 13 bases left between them. Germline V gives CDR1 SGHDT, CDR2 YYEEEE. CDR3 length equals 15 residues. CDR3 in DNA: TGTGCCAGCAGCTTGGTTGGCTTCGTTGGAGATACGCAGTATTTT. Protein: CASSLVGFVGDTQYF.

CDR3 sequence reads: CASRKQINEKLFF. For the CDR3, the DNA is TGTGCCAGCAGAAAACAGATTAATGAAAAACTGTTTTTT. This rearrangement joins TRBV27 to TRBJ1-4; D gene uncertain. The CDR3 is made up of 13 amino acids. Germline V gene data show CDR1 as MNHEY and CDR2 as SMNVEV (reference sequence). The V and J ends lost 6 bases and 4 bases respectively, with 9 bases between them.

V usage is TRBV4-1 and J usage is TRBJ2-6; D ambiguous. There are 16 residues in the CDR3. V lost 0 bases and J lost 2, with 8 bases in between. From germline, CDR1 is MGHRA and CDR2 YSYEKL. CDR3 region: CASSQELQAGANVLTF. The CDR3, as DNA: TGCGCCAGCAGCCAAGAGCTTCAGGCTGGGGCCAACGTCCTGACTTTC.

This clone was counted once. The chain carries TRBV19 and TRBJ1-5; D is unresolved. Trimming stripped 4 bases from V and 0 bases from J, with 16 bases between. The CDR3 consists of 17 residues. CDR1 and CDR2 from the germline V gene are LNHDA and SQIVND (reference sequence). As DNA, the CDR3 is TGTGCCAGTAGTACCTTTCGTACAGCGGATAGCAATCAGCCCCAGCATTTT. Its protein product is CASSTFRTADSNQPQHF.

V is TRBV10-3 and J is TRBJ1-2; D gene uncertain. CDR1 and CDR2 from the germline V gene are ENHRY and SYGVKD. V lost 4 bases, J lost 12 bases, and 15 bases lay in between. The CDR3 spans 12 residues. In DNA form, the CDR3 reads TGTGCCATCAGTGTCACGGGGAAAGGCCACACCTTC. Translated, it gives CAISVTGKGHTF.

This clone was detected only a few times. The chain carries TRBV6-1 and TRBJ2-3; TRBD2 aligns across 7 bases. Per germline, CDR1 MNHNS and CDR2 SASEGT. There are 15 residues in the CDR3. V trimming: 2 bases; J trimming: 3 bases; junction bases outside the gene matches: 5. The CDR3, as DNA: TGTGCCAGCAGTGAAATAGACGGGGGGACAGATACGCAGTATTTT. This translates into CASSEIDGGTDTQYF.

This sequence joins TRBV5-5 and TRBJ1-1, with D perhaps matching TRBD1 (5 bases). Trimming shortened V by 4 bases and J by 7 bases, and 17 bases separated the two germline ends. CDR1 SGHKS and CDR2 YYEKEE come from the germline V gene (reference sequence). The CDR3 length is 14 residues. CDR3 sequence: CASSPGWDGVEAFF. The CDR3 nucleotides are TGTGCCAGCAGCCCGGGCTGGGACGGAGTTGAAGCTTTCTTT.

The chain couples TRBV5-1 to TRBJ2-7; TRBD1 or TRBD2 may be the D gene (5 bases each). This CDR3 has 14 residues. Germline loops: CDR1 SGHRS, CDR2 YFSETQ. Trimming shortened V by 4 bases and J by 7 bases, and 18 bases separated the two germline ends. CDR3 sequence reads: CASSPGTGIGEQYF. The CDR3 region has the DNA TGCGCCAGCAGCCCTGGGACGGGGATTGGGGAGCAGTACTTC.

V and J are TRBV19 and TRBJ2-1; D ambiguous. The CDR3 consists of 14 residues. Trimming shortened V by 8 bases and J by 4 bases, and 15 bases separated the two germline ends. Germline V gene lookup returns CDR1 LNHDA and CDR2 SQIVND (reference sequence). CDR3 DNA: TGTGCCAGTCTTCCTTATTCATCATACAATGAGCAGTTCTTC. Encoded protein: CASLPYSSYNEQFF. Full variable domain (rest looked up from reference TRBV19 and TRBJ2-1): DGGITQSPKYLFRKEGQNVTLSCEQNLNHDAMYWYRQDPGQGLRLIYYSQIVNDFQKGDIAEGYSVSREKKESFPLTVTSAQKNPTAFYLCASLPYSSYNEQFFGPGTRLTVL.

This chain links TRBV19 with TRBJ2-1; tentative D call: TRBD2 (5 bases). Trimming cost V 6 bases and J 9 bases, with 12 bases left between them. CDR3 length: 12 amino acids. Germline CDR1 is LNHDA and CDR2 is SQIVND (reference sequence). The CDR3 DNA is TGTGCCAGTAGCACCACTAGTGTTGAGCAGTTCTTC. Encoded protein: CASSTTSVEQFF.

This chain uses TRBV6-5 with TRBJ1-6; D call uncertain. This CDR3 has 14 amino acids. In germline, CDR1 is MNHEY, CDR2 SVGAGI. The V end lost 6 bases, the J end lost 6 bases, and 12 bases lay between the germline ends. CDR3 sequence (DNA): TGTGCCAGCAGAGACACCGCTTTTAATTCACCCCTCCACTTT. Encoded protein: CASRDTAFNSPLHF.

The V call is TRBV11-3, the J call TRBJ2-3, with TRBD2 identical over 11 bases. CDR1 and CDR2 from the germline V gene are SGHNT and YENEEA. The CDR3 covers 15 residues. V lost 3 bases to trimming and J lost 6 bases; unmatched junction nucleotides: 5. In DNA, the CDR3 is TGTGCCAGCAGCTTTAGCGGGGGGGCCAGGGATACGCAGTATTTT. It specifies CASSFSGGARDTQYF.

The chain employs TRBV13 and TRBJ1-1; 7 bases fit TRBD1. The CDR3 is made up of 13 amino acids. Germline values: CDR1 PRHDT, CDR2 FYEKMQ (reference sequence). V was pared by 4 bases and J by 3 bases, with 2 bases of the junction left unmatched. In nucleotides, the CDR3 is TGTGCCAGCAGCTCCGACAGGGACACTGAAGCTTTCTTT. Protein sequence: CASSSDRDTEAFF.

This CDR3 reads CASSLVQGLAKNIQYF. CDR3 DNA: TGTGCCAGCAGCTTAGTTCAAGGGCTAGCCAAAAACATTCAGTACTTC. The V gene is TRBV7-9, the J gene TRBJ2-4, with D uncertain. CDR3 size: 16 residues. V was pared by 1 base and J by 0 bases, with 10 bases between. Germline CDR1 SEHNR, CDR2 FQNEAQ (reference sequence).

The J gene is TRBJ1-2, the V gene TRBV7-9; 9 positions match TRBD1. V lost 5 bases to trimming and J lost 6 bases; unmatched junction nucleotides: 4. Germline CDR1 reads SEHNR; CDR2 reads FQNEAQ (reference sequence). The CDR3 spans 13 residues. CDR3 nucleotide sequence: TGTGCCAGCAGCCCGGGACAGGGAAATGGCTACACCTTC. Its protein is CASSPGQGNGYTF.

V gene TRBV25-1 combines with J gene TRBJ1-1; TRBD1 matches at 7 bases. J gave up 7 bases and V 6 bases, and 8 bases lay outside the gene matches. The CDR3 spans 13 residues. Germline V gene data show CDR1 as MGHDK and CDR2 as SYGVNS. The CDR3 DNA reads TGTGCCAGCAGAGGCAGGGGGGTCGGTGAAGCTTTCTTT. It translates to CASRGRGVGEAFF.

Regarding this clone: This same CDR3 is encoded by further DNA sequences in the sample. V usage is TRBV5-6 and J usage is TRBJ2-7; TRBD1 matches at 8 bases. The CDR3 sequence is 14 residues long. Germline CDR1 is SGHDT and CDR2 is YYEEEE. V dropped 3 bases and J dropped 0; count of bases not matched to a gene: 2. This CDR3 is CASSWTGPSYEQYF. The CDR3 DNA reads TGTGCCAGCAGCTGGACAGGGCCCTCCTACGAGCAGTACTTC.

The chain uses TRBV9 and TRBJ2-5; D perhaps matches TRBD1 (6 bases). There are 16 residues in the CDR3. V lost 0 bases, J lost 5 bases, and 17 bases lay in between. The germline V gene encodes CDR1 SGDLS and CDR2 YYNGEE. The CDR3: CASSVGRNFQGETQYF. The CDR3 DNA reads TGTGCCAGCAGCGTAGGGAGGAATTTCCAGGGGGAGACCCAGTACTTC.

The rearrangement joins TRBV10-1 to TRBJ2-3; TRBD2 might be the D (5 bases). Germline CDR1 WNHNN, CDR2 SYGVQD (reference sequence). The ends were cut back, 3 bases at V and 2 bases at J, with 12 bases in the middle. This CDR3 region has 15 residues. The CDR3 is CASSEFGVPTDTQYF. The CDR3 DNA reads as TGCGCCAGCAGTGAATTCGGGGTTCCCACAGATACGCAGTATTTT.

The chain carries TRBV7-8 and TRBJ2-6; D remains unclear. The CDR3 has 14 amino acids. V gave up 0 bases and J gave up 4 bases, with 4 bases separating them. Germline assignment: CDR1 SGHVS and CDR2 FQNEAQ. The CDR3 loop reads CASSLAAGANVLTF. CDR3 in DNA: TGTGCCAGCAGCTTAGCAGCAGGGGCCAACGTCCTGACTTTC.

V usage is TRBV5-1 and J usage is TRBJ1-5; a possible D gene is TRBD1 (5 bases). V shed 4 bases and J shed 4 bases, with 12 bases lying between them. Germline lookup yields CDR1 SGHRS and CDR2 YFSETQ. The CDR3 spans 14 residues. The CDR3 region is CASSTGGGNQPQHF. The CDR3 DNA follows: TGCGCCAGCAGCACCGGGGGGGGGAATCAGCCCCAGCATTTT.

V and J are TRBV7-8 and TRBJ2-1; either TRBD1 or TRBD2 may fit D (5 bases each). The V end was cut by 5 bases, the J end by 6 bases, with 20 bases between. Germline V gene data show CDR1 as SGHVS and CDR2 as FQNEAQ. This CDR3 spans 16 amino acids. This CDR3 reads CASSPQARESRNEQFF. CDR3 sequence (DNA): TGTGCCAGCAGCCCACAGGCCAGGGAGTCTCGCAATGAGCAGTTCTTC.

The chain employs TRBV10-2 and TRBJ1-5; 8 bases fit TRBD1. The germline V gene encodes CDR1 WSHSY and CDR2 SAAADI. Trimming cost V 7 bases and J 6 bases; bases outside gene matches: 8. The CDR3 loop spans 14 amino acids. As DNA, the CDR3 is TGCGCCAGCACCGGACAGGGAGCGAGTCAGCCCCAGCATTTT. Its protein is CASTGQGASQPQHF.